This TCR beta chain comes out of a study of TIL therapy for anti-PD-1-resistant metastatic lung cancer. General study points: Many TIL product clones were absent from baseline tumor, suggesting clonal contraction.

This was the immunoSEQ v3 assay. Sequencing depth was around 2.2 million read pairs for survey level, 5-6 million for deep. This table comes from immunoSEQ multiplex PCR, and its TCRdb copy is limited to in-frame clones, with some not included. This table has 20,000 to 30,000 clones, approximately 72% appearing once. After removal of 2 bases from V and 4 bases from J, the junction contained 10 bases not matched to a gene. The germline gives CDR1 MNHEY, CDR2 SVGAGI. This CDR3 region has 16 residues. A word on this clone: Its antigen is currently unknown.

Regarding time point: pre-treatment sample, taken before nivolumab and TIL therapy. The tumor samples were excised metastases, mostly pleural nodules or supraclavicular lymph nodes. Patients were adults with stage 4 NSCLC. This sequence was found in a person between 30 and 79 years old with non-small cell lung cancer. The rearrangement links TRBV6-5 to TRBJ2-7; 8 positions agree with TRBD1. Sequenced here: tumor tissue, sampled at baseline. The CDR3 here is CASSYLPGTGNYEQYF. The CDR3 DNA reads as TGTGCCAGCAGTTACCTCCCCGGGACAGGCAATTACGAGCAGTACTTC.